Shown below are 19 T cell receptor beta chains from a single sample sequenced in a study of T cell responses to AZD1222 COVID-19 vaccine (dated by TCRdb to the early 2020s). The library was obtained by the immunoSEQ multiplex PCR assay. The table was pulled from immuneACCESS by TCRdb, which kept in-frame rearrangements only. Such tables lose some clones; where checked, under half of the loss comes from unresolved V genes, and the rest has no known cause. This sample has about 120,000 clones in its table, and roughly 87% of those were observed once. Around a tenth of the sample lies in the top ten. The time point label of this sample denotes: baseline before first vaccination. Material: peripheral blood, obtained on day 0 of AZD1222 vaccination. The source is an adult in good health.

In the case of this clone: Other DNA variants within this sample encode the same CDR3. Here the CDR3 DNA reads TGTGCCTGGAGTGTACAGCTGAACACTGAAGCTTTCTTT. Translating it yields CAWSVQLNTEAFF. V usage is TRBV30 and J usage is TRBJ1-1; D is uncertain. Trimming removed 0 bases from V and 0 bases from J, with 5 bases in between. CDR1 is GTSNPN and CDR2 is SVGIG in the germline V gene (reference sequence). The CDR3 runs 13 residues.

V usage is TRBV27 and J usage is TRBJ2-7; D not resolved. The V gene lost 3 bases and the J gene lost 5 bases, with 14 bases spanning the gap. CDR3 length: 14 amino acids. CDR1 and CDR2 (germline): MNHEY, SMNVEV (reference sequence). The CDR3 reads CASSLSRTVNEQYF. CDR3 in DNA: TGTGCCAGCAGTTTGAGCCGAACGGTCAACGAGCAGTACTTC.

The rearrangement joins TRBV6-5 to TRBJ2-7; D uncertain. Trimming removed 6 bases from V and 3 bases from J, with 9 bases in between. This CDR3 spans 12 amino acids. CDR1 and CDR2 from the germline V gene are MNHEY and SVGAGI. The CDR3: CASSAPNYEQYF. In DNA form, the CDR3 reads TGTGCCAGCAGCGCCCCCAACTACGAGCAGTACTTC.

Turning to this clone: Other DNA sequences in this sample translate to the same CDR3. The chain couples TRBV6-5 to TRBJ1-1, with no clear D. Trimming left V 2 bases short and J 2 bases short, with 6 bases between. This CDR3 has 13 residues. CDR1 is MNHEY, CDR2 SVGAGI, per germline. Written as DNA, the CDR3 is TGTGCCAGCAGTTACGGTAGAAACACTGAAGCTTTCTTT. Protein product: CASSYGRNTEAFF.

The V gene is TRBV27, the J gene TRBJ2-7; perhaps D is TRBD1 or TRBD2 (5 bases each). The CDR3 consists of 16 residues. The V gene lost 1 base and the J gene lost 3 bases, with 16 bases spanning the gap. Germline CDR1 MNHEY, CDR2 SMNVEV (reference sequence). CDR3 protein: CASSLYWAGRLYEQYF. CDR3 DNA: TGTGCCAGCAGTTTATACTGGGCAGGGAGACTCTACGAGCAGTACTTC.

The table lists this clone with a count of one. The chain carries TRBV2 and TRBJ2-7, with D perhaps matching TRBD2 (6 bases). Germline V gene sequence: CDR1 SNHLY, CDR2 FYNNEI. CDR3 size: 14 residues. Trimming removed 6 bases from V and 6 bases from J, with 18 bases in between. The DNA of the CDR3 is TGTGCCAGCAGGCGGGGCAGGGAAATGGGCGAGCAGTACTTC. Its protein is CASRRGREMGEQYF.

The chain has TRBV27 and TRBJ1-4; D is uncertain. V was pared by 6 bases and J by 5 bases, with 10 bases between. The germline V gene encodes CDR1 MNHEY and CDR2 SMNVEV (reference sequence). This CDR3 contains 13 residues. DNA for the CDR3: TGTGCCAGCAGCTACACATCGAATGAAAAACTGTTTTTT. It translates to CASSYTSNEKLFF.

V usage is TRBV3-1 (or the pseudogene TRBV3-2) and J usage is TRBJ2-2; 7 bases match TRBD2. This CDR3 is built from 13 residues. CDR1 is LGHDT and CDR2 is YNNKEL in the germline V gene (reference sequence). The J segment lost 5 bases and the V segment lost 4 bases, leaving 1 base of the junction unmatched. CDR3 in DNA: TGTGCCAGCAGCCGCGGGGGTACCGGGGAGCTGTTTTTT. Translating it yields CASSRGGTGELFF.

J is TRBJ2-5 and V is TRBV5-1; D unresolved. The V gene lost 6 bases and the J gene lost 4 bases, with 19 bases spanning the gap. Germline lookup yields CDR1 SGHRS and CDR2 YFSETQ. The CDR3 extends over 15 amino acids. CDR3 sequence: CASMPFAGARETQYF. CDR3 coding DNA: TGCGCCAGCATGCCCTTCGCCGGTGCTCGAGAGACCCAGTACTTC.

This clone was observed a single time. In DNA, the CDR3 is TGTGCCAGCAGCTCCCGGACTAGATGGTACGAGCAGTACTTC. Translated, it gives CASSSRTRWYEQYF. The J gene is TRBJ2-7, the V gene TRBV7-2; 7 bases are shared with TRBD2. Germline lookup yields CDR1 SGHTA and CDR2 FQGNSA. The CDR3 sequence is 14 residues long. V was clipped by 4 bases and J by 4 bases; unmatched bases: 7.

This chain links TRBV4-1 with TRBJ2-3; TRBD2 matches 9 bases. This CDR3 spans 17 amino acids. CDR1 and CDR2 from the germline V gene are MGHRA and YSYEKL. Trimming at V came to 0 bases and at J to 3 bases, leaving 7 bases not matched to a gene. The CDR3 DNA sequence: TGCGCCAGCAGCCAAGATGGGGGCGGGGGGGCAACAGATACGCAGTATTTT. This gives the protein CASSQDGGGGATDTQYF.

The chain uses TRBV9 and TRBJ2-7; weak D call: TRBD2 (5 bases). The CDR3 extends over 15 amino acids. V gave up 3 bases and J gave up 1 base, with 14 bases separating them. Germline CDR1 is SGDLS and CDR2 is YYNGEE. CDR3 region: CASSEGTSPSYEQYF. The CDR3 coding sequence is TGTGCCAGCAGCGAAGGAACTAGTCCGTCCTACGAGCAGTACTTC.

This chain joins TRBV27 and TRBJ2-1; D gene unclear. From germline, CDR1 is MNHEY and CDR2 SMNVEV (reference sequence). Trimming took 3 bases from V and 4 from J, leaving 7 bases between them. The CDR3 covers 13 residues. The CDR3 nucleotides are TGTGCCAGCAGTTTTCCCACGTACAATGAGCAGTTCTTC. Protein sequence: CASSFPTYNEQFF.

This chain joins TRBV11-1 and TRBJ1-6; D is uncertain. Trimming took 1 base from V and 10 from J, leaving 11 bases between them. The germline gives CDR1 SGHAT, CDR2 FQDESV (reference sequence). This CDR3 spans 14 amino acids. The CDR3, as DNA: TGTGCCAGCAGCTTAGGAGGACGCAACTCACCCCTCCACTTT. Amino acid sequence: CASSLGGRNSPLHF.

The chain joins TRBV18 to TRBJ2-1; D may match TRBD1 or TRBD2 (6 bases each). CDR1 is KGHSH and CDR2 is LQKENI in the germline V gene. V lost 0 bases and J lost 4, with 13 bases in between. CDR3 length equals 16 residues. CDR3 residues: CASSPPSGALYNEQFF. The CDR3 coding sequence is TGTGCCAGCTCACCACCGTCGGGGGCCCTTTACAATGAGCAGTTCTTC.

CDR3 DNA: TGTGCCAGTAGTATAGATCTGTATGTCGCTGATGAGCAGTTCTTC. Translated: CASSIDLYVADEQFF. The chain is built from TRBV19 and TRBJ2-1; D remains ambiguous. Germline V gene data show CDR1 as LNHDA and CDR2 as SQIVND (reference sequence). CDR3 size: 15 residues. Trimming removed 0 bases from V and 8 bases from J, with 14 bases in between.

V gene TRBV19 combines with J gene TRBJ2-7; D may be TRBD2 (5 bases). Trimming pared 7 bases from V and 5 bases from J, leaving 18 bases between. The CDR3 extends over 14 amino acids. The V gene's germline CDR1 is LNHDA and CDR2 SQIVND (reference sequence). The CDR3 sequence: CASTITSTTNEQYF. As DNA, the CDR3 is TGTGCCAGTACCATCACGTCGACTACGAACGAGCAGTACTTC.

V usage is TRBV15 and J usage is TRBJ1-2, with D unclear. Germline CDR1 reads LNHNV; CDR2 reads YYDKDF (reference sequence). There are 15 residues in the CDR3. The V gene lost 6 bases and the J gene lost 4 bases, with 18 bases spanning the gap. The CDR3 loop reads CATSIGRIVGYGYTF. In DNA form, the CDR3 reads TGTGCCACCAGTATCGGTAGGATCGTTGGCTATGGCTACACCTTC.

Only one count was recorded for this clone. This rearrangement joins TRBV27 to TRBJ1-4; 7 nucleotides match TRBD1. CDR3 length equals 14 residues. V trimming: 7 bases; J trimming: 5 bases; junction bases outside the gene matches: 7. The germline gives CDR1 MNHEY, CDR2 SMNVEV (reference sequence). The chain's CDR3 is CASKYRGANEKLFF. CDR3 bases: TGTGCCAGCAAGTACAGGGGAGCCAATGAAAAACTGTTTTTT.